The 3 T cell receptor beta chains below were found in one sample sequenced in a study of identifying expanded T cells in peripheral blood. TCRdb's copy holds only in-frame clones and misses some; the assay was immunoSEQ multiplex PCR. The data contain about 94,000 clones, roughly 86% of them singletons. The specimen was blood. These receptors all come from a person aged 18 to 70 in good health.

The chain couples TRBV9 to TRBJ2-7; D is ambiguous. Germline CDR1 SGDLS, CDR2 YYNGEE. This CDR3 has 13 amino acids. The germline V and J ends were trimmed by 0 bases and 6 bases, with 10 bases remaining between them. The CDR3 sequence is CASSVAQLGEQYF. The CDR3 DNA sequence: TGTGCCAGCAGCGTAGCACAGCTCGGCGAGCAGTACTTC.

This clone was found a few times. A read error may produce the germline difference seen at one junction end. The V gene is TRBV2, the J gene TRBJ1-1; D ambiguous. This CDR3 comprises 13 residues. In germline, CDR1 is SNHLY, CDR2 FYNNEI. The CDR3 loop is CASTERRKTEAFF. DNA for the CDR3: TGTGCCAGCACTGAACGAAGGAAGACTGAAGCTTTCTTT. Looking up the rest from reference TRBV2 and TRBJ1-1 gives the full variable domain: EPEVTQTPSHQVTQMGQEVILRCVPISNHLYFYWYRQILGQKVEFLVSFYNNEISEKSEIFDDQFSVERPDGSNFTLKIRSTKLEDSAMYFCASTERRKTEAFFGQGTRLTVV.

The chain links TRBV15 to TRBJ1-3, with TRBD1 matching 9 bases. Germline V gene lookup returns CDR1 LNHNV and CDR2 YYDKDF (reference sequence). V lost 1 base, J lost 4 bases, and 8 bases stayed unmatched. The CDR3 consists of 17 residues. The CDR3 sequence is CATSRGKGDRAGNTIYF. As DNA, the CDR3 is TGTGCCACCAGCAGAGGAAAGGGGGACAGGGCAGGAAACACCATATATTTT.